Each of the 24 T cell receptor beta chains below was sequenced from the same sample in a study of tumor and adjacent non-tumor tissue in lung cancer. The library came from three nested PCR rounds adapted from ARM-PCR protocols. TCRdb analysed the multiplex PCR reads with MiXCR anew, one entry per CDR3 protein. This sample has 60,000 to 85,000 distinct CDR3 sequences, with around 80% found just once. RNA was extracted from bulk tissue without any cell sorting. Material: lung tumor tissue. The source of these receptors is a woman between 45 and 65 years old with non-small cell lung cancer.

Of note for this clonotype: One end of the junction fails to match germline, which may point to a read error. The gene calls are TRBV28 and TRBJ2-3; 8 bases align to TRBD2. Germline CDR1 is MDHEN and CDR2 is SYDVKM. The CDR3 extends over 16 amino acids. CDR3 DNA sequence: TGTGCCAGCACAAGCTTCTACGGGAGGGGCACAGTTACGCAGAATTTT. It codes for CASTSFYGRGTVTQNF.

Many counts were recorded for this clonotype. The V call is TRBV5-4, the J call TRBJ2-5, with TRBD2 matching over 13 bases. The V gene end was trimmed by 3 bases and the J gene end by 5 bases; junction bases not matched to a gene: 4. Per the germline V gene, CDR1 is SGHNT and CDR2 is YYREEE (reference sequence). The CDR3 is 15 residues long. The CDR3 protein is CASSSRLAGGETQYF. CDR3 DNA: TGTGCCAGCAGCTCTAGACTAGCGGGAGGCGAGACCCAGTACTTC.

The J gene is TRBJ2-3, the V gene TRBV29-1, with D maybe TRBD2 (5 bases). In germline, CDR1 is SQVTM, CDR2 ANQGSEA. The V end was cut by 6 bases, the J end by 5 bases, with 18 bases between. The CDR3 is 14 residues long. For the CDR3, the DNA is TGCAGCGTCCGGCAAGAGACTACTGTAGATACGCAGTATTTT. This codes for CSVRQETTVDTQYF.

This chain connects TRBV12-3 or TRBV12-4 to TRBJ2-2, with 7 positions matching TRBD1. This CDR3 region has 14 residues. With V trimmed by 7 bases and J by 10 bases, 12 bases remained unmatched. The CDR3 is CASTSTGRHEELFF. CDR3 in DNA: TGTGCCAGCACCTCGACAGGGCGTCACGAGGAGCTGTTTTTT.

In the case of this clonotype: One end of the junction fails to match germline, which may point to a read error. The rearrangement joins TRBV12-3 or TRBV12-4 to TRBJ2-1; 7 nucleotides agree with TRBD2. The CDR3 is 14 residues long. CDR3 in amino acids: CTSRRTSSYNEQFF. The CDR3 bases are TGTACCAGCAGAAGGACTAGCTCCTACAATGAGCAGTTCTTC.

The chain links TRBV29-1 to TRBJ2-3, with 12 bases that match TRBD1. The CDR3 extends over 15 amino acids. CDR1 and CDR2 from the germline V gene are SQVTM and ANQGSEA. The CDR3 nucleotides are TGCATCATTGAGGGGGGACAGGGGGCGTCAGATACGCAGTATTTT. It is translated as CIIEGGQGASDTQYF.

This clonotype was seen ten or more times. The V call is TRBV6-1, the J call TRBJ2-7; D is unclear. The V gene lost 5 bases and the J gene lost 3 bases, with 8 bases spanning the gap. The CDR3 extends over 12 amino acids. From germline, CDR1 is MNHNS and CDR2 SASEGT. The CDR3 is CASSYVVYEQYF. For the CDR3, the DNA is TGTGCCAGCAGTTACGTTGTCTACGAGCAGTACTTC.

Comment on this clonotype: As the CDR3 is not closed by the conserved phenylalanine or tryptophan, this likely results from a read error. The CDR3 loop is CASRTGGKSIQYL. The DNA of the CDR3 is TGTGCCAGCAGGACGGGAGGCAAAAGCATTCAGTACCTC. The chain recombines TRBV6-2 or TRBV6-3 with TRBJ2-4; 7 bases match TRBD2. This CDR3 has 13 amino acids. Per the germline V gene, CDR1 is MNHEY and CDR2 is SVGEGT.

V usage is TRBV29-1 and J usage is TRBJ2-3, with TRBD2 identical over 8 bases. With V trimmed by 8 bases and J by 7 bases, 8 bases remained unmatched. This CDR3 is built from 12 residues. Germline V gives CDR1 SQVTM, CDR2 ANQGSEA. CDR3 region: CSPGLATYTQYF. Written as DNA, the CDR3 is TGCAGCCCCGGACTAGCTACATATACGCAGTATTTT.

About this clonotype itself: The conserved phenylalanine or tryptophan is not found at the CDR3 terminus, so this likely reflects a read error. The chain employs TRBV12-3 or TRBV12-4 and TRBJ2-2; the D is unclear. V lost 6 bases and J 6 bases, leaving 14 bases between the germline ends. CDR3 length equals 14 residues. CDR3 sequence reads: CASSTTWVAGELFL. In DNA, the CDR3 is TGTGCCAGCAGCACGACATGGGTTGCCGGGGAGCTGTTTCTT.

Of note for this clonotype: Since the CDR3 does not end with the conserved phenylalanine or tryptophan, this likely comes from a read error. CDR3 bases: TGCAGTGCTAGAGATCCCCGGGGTGCGGCCTACGAGCAGTACTTG. Translated: CSARDPRGAAYEQYL. J is TRBJ2-7 and V is TRBV20-1; D perhaps matches TRBD2 (5 bases). In germline, CDR1 is DFQATT, CDR2 SNEGSKA (reference sequence). This CDR3 contains 15 residues. The V end was cut by 0 bases, the J end by 2 bases, with 14 bases between.

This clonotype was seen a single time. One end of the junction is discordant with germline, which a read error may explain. The CDR3 sequence: CNARNGGSESLPAEQFF. Written as DNA, the CDR3 is TGCAATGCTAGAAATGGGGGTAGCGAGAGTCTTCCGGCTGAGCAGTTCTTC. The V and J genes are TRBV20-1 and TRBJ2-1; tentatively, D is TRBD1 or TRBD2 (5 bases each). The CDR3 length is 17 residues. Germline V gene sequence: CDR1 DFQATT, CDR2 SNEGSKA (reference sequence).

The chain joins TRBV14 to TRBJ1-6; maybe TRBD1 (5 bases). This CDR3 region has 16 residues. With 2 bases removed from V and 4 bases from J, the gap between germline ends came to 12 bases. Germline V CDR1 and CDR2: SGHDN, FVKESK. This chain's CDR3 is CASSQFPGQYNSPLHF. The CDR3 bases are TGTGCCAGCAGCCAATTTCCCGGACAATATAATTCACCCCTCCACTTT.

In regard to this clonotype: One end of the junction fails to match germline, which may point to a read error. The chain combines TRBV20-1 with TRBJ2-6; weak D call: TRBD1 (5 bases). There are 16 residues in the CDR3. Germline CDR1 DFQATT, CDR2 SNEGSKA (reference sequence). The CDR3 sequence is CSAGLDTNSRANVLTF. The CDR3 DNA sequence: TGCAGTGCGGGTTTGGACACCAACTCTAGGGCCAACGTCCTGACTTTC.

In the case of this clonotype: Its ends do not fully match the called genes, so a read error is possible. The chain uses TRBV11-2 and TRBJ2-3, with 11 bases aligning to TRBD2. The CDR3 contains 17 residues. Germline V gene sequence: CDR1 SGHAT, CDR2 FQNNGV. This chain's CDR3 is CVSSLDPGLAEVDTQYF. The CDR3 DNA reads TGTGTCAGCAGCTTGGACCCGGGACTAGCGGAAGTAGATACGCAGTATTTT.

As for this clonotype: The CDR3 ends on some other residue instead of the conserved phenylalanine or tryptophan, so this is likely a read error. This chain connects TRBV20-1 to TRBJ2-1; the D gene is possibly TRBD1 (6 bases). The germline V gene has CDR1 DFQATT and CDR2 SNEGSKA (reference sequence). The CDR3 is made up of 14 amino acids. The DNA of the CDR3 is TGCAGAGCTAGAGATCGGACAGACTACAATGGGCAGTTCGTC. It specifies CRARDRTDYNGQFV.

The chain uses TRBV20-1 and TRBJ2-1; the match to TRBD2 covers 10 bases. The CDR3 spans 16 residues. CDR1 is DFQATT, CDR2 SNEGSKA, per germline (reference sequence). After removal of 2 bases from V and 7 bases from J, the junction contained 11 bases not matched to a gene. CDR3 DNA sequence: TGCAGTGCTAGAAACCCGAGTAGCGGGAGGAGAAATGAGCAGTTCTTC. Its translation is CSARNPSSGRRNEQFF.

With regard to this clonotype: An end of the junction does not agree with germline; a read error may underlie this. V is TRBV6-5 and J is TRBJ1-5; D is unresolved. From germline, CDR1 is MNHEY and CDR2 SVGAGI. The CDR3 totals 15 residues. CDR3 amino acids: CASSYLNRPHQPPRF. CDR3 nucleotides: TGTGCCAGCAGTTACCTAAATCGACCACATCAACCCCCGCGTTTT.

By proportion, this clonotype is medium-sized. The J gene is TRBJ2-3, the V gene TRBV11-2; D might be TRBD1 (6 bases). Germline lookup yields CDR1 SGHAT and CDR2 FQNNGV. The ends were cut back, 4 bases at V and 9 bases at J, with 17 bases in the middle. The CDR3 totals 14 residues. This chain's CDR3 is CASSSTFPRGTQYF. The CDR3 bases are TGTGCCAGCAGCTCAACATTCCCAAGGGGGACGCAGTATTTT. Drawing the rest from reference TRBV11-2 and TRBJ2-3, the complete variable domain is EAGVAQSPRYKIIEKRQSVAFWCNPISGHATLYWYQQILGQGPKLLIQFQNNGVVDDSQLPKDRFSAERLKGVDSTLKIQPAKLEDSAVYLCASSSTFPRGTQYFGPGTRLTVL.

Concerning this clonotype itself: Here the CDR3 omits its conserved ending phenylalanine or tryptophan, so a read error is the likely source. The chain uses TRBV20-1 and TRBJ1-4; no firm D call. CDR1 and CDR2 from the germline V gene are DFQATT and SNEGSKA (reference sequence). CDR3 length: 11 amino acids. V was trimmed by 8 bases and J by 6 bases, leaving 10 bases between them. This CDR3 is CSPWRDEKLFL. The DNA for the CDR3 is TGCAGTCCATGGCGTGATGAAAAACTGTTTTTG.

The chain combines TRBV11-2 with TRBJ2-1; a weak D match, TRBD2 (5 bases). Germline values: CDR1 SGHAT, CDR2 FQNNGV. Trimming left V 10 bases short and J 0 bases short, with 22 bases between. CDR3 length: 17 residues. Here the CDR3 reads CAITPEGVGSSYNEQFF. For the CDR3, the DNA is TGTGCCATCACCCCAGAGGGAGTGGGAAGCTCCTACAATGAGCAGTTCTTC.

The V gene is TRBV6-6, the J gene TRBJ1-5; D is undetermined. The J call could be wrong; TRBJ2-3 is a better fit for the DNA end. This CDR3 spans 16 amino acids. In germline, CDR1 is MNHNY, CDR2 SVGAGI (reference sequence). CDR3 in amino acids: CASSYSHQASAQPQYF. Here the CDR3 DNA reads TGTGCCAGCAGTTACTCGCATCAGGCCTCGGCTCAGCCCCAGTATTTT.

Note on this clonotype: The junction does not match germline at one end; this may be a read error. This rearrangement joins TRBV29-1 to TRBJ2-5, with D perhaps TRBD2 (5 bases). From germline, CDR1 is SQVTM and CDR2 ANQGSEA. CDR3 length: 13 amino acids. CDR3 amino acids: CSVLGMDQETQYF. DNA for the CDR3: TGTAGCGTTCTGGGGATGGACCAAGAGACCCAGTACTTC.

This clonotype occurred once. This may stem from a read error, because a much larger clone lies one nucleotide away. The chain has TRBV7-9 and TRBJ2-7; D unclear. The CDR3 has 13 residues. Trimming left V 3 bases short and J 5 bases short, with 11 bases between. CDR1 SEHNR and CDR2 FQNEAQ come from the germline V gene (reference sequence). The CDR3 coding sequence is TGTGCCAGCAGCTTGGAGAGAGGTCACGAGCAGTACTTC. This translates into CASSLERGHEQYF. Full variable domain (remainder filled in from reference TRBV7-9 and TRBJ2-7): DTGVSQNPRHKITKRGQNVTFRCDPISEHNRLYWYRQTLGQGPEFLTYFQNEAQLEKSRLLSDRFSAERPKGSFSTLEIQRTEQGDSAMYLCASSLERGHEQYFGPGTRLTVT.